What follows are 16 T cell receptor beta chains derived from one specimen sequenced in a study of blood T cell repertoires in COVID-19. Profiling relied on immunoSEQ multiplex PCR, and the TCRdb table lists in-frame clones only, not all of them. The sample yields 250,000 to 300,000 clones, roughly nine tenths seen once. The sequenced sample was PBMCs or T cells enriched from blood (not recorded which). The receptors stem from a human donor in a cohort exposed to, infected with or recovered from COVID-19 (not recorded which). The donor label of this sample is uncertain.

This clone was seen only a few times. The V call is TRBV9, the J call TRBJ1-1; 8 bases are shared with TRBD1. Per germline, CDR1 SGDLS and CDR2 YYNGEE. The CDR3 loop spans 15 amino acids. Unmatched junction bases numbered 6, after V lost 1 base and J lost 4 bases. The CDR3 protein is CASSVTGGLGTEAFF. The CDR3 DNA sequence: TGTGCCAGCAGCGTAACAGGGGGTTTGGGCACTGAAGCTTTCTTT.

J is TRBJ1-2 and V is TRBV4-3; D unresolved. The CDR3 is made up of 16 amino acids. Germline CDR1 is LGHNA and CDR2 is YSLEER. V was clipped by 0 bases and J by 4 bases, with 15 bases between them. In nucleotides, the CDR3 is TGCGCCAGCAGCCAAGAGCTTGGCGGAGGAATCTATGGCTACACCTTC. It is translated as CASSQELGGGIYGYTF.

V is TRBV15 and J is TRBJ1-3; TRBD1 is a possible D gene (6 bases). This CDR3 has 15 amino acids. V was cut by 0 bases and J by 4 bases, with 10 bases left in between. The germline V gene has CDR1 LNHNV and CDR2 YYDKDF (reference sequence). CDR3 sequence reads: CATSRDRGAGNTIYF. CDR3 nucleotide sequence: TGTGCCACCAGCAGAGACAGGGGAGCGGGAAACACCATATATTTT.

The rearrangement uses TRBV6-5 and TRBJ1-1, with TRBD1 matching 7 bases. The junction had 12 bases not matched to a gene; V was cut back by 7 bases and J by 10 bases. Germline CDR1 MNHEY, CDR2 SVGAGI. This CDR3 has 13 residues. In DNA, the CDR3 is TGTGCCAGCATCCACGGAGGGGGCCAGGGAGCTTTCTTT. As protein: CASIHGGGQGAFF.

The genes are TRBV4-3 and TRBJ1-1, with D maybe TRBD1 (5 bases). From germline, CDR1 is LGHNA and CDR2 YSLEER. Trimming took off 3 bases at V and 1 base at J, with 9 bases between the two ends. CDR3 length equals 14 residues. DNA for the CDR3: TGCGCCAGCAGCCATGGCAGGGCGAACACTGAAGCTTTCTTT. It is translated as CASSHGRANTEAFF.

This clone was found once. This chain uses TRBV2 with TRBJ2-3; 12 bases line up with TRBD2. The CDR3 runs to 14 residues. Germline V gene lookup returns CDR1 SNHLY and CDR2 FYNNEI. The V gene end was trimmed by 10 bases and the J gene end by 4 bases; junction bases not matched to a gene: 6. The CDR3 DNA sequence: TGTGCCAAAGCGGGACTAGCGGGTCCAGATACGCAGTATTTT. Translation gives CAKAGLAGPDTQYF.

This chain uses TRBV30 with TRBJ1-6; 7 nucleotides agree with TRBD1. This CDR3 is 13 amino acids long. Germline values: CDR1 GTSNPN, CDR2 SVGIG (reference sequence). The V segment lost 6 bases and the J segment 7 bases; nucleotides outside the gene matches: 6. The CDR3 DNA reads TGTGCCTGTTCACAGGGGCGGAATTCACCCCTCCACTTT. It specifies CACSQGRNSPLHF.

The chain is built from TRBV12-3 or TRBV12-4 and TRBJ1-4; 9 bases align to TRBD1. The CDR3 has 13 residues. J was trimmed by 11 bases and V by 6 bases; bases with no gene match: 7. The CDR3: CASRGQGVGKLFF. The CDR3 DNA sequence: TGTGCCAGCAGGGGACAGGGAGTAGGGAAACTGTTTTTT.

V is TRBV6-5 and J is TRBJ2-5, with TRBD2 as a possible D gene (6 bases). V lost 4 bases and J lost 5, with 14 bases in between. The CDR3 sequence is 14 residues long. Germline V gene data show CDR1 as MNHEY and CDR2 as SVGAGI. DNA for the CDR3: TGTGCCAGCAGTTCTCTCCGGACTACGGAGACCCAGTACTTC. Translated: CASSSLRTTETQYF.

In regard to this clone: This same CDR3 is encoded by further DNA sequences in the sample. The CDR3 is CASSLAADTQYF. As DNA, the CDR3 is TGCGCCAGCAGCTTGGCTGCAGATACGCAGTATTTT. The chain couples TRBV5-1 to TRBJ2-3, with D hard to call. This CDR3 comprises 12 residues. Germline lookup yields CDR1 SGHRS and CDR2 YFSETQ. The V end lost 0 bases, the J end lost 4 bases, and 3 bases lay between the germline ends.

In the case of this clone: Other DNA sequences within the sample encode an identical CDR3. This rearrangement joins TRBV5-1 to TRBJ2-7; the D is unclear. The CDR3 extends over 14 amino acids. With 0 bases removed from V and 1 base from J, the gap between germline ends came to 8 bases. The germline V gene encodes CDR1 SGHRS and CDR2 YFSETQ. The CDR3 loop reads CASSLGRGSYEQYF. In nucleotides, the CDR3 is TGCGCCAGCAGCTTGGGACGAGGATCCTACGAGCAGTACTTC. Complete variable domain (other parts from reference TRBV5-1 and TRBJ2-7): KAGVTQTPRYLIKTRGQQVTLSCSPISGHRSVSWYQQTPGQGLQFLFEYFSETQRNKGNFPGRFSGRQFSNSRSEMNVSTLELGDSALYLCASSLGRGSYEQYFGPGTRLTVT.

This chain uses TRBV7-8 with TRBJ1-4, with 11 bases fitting TRBD1. CDR3 length: 15 residues. Germline lookup yields CDR1 SGHVS and CDR2 FQNEAQ. The V and J ends lost 5 bases and 6 bases, in that order; junction bases with no gene match: 5. CDR3 in DNA: TGTGCCAGCAGCCAGGGACAGGGGGGGGATGAAAAACTGTTTTTT. Residues: CASSQGQGGDEKLFF.

The gene calls are TRBV15 and TRBJ1-3; 8 bases match TRBD1. CDR1 and CDR2 from the germline V gene are LNHNV and YYDKDF (reference sequence). The CDR3 consists of 18 residues. The V gene end was trimmed by 0 bases and the J gene end by 2 bases; junction bases not matched to a gene: 9. The CDR3: CATSRDSAPDRAGNTIYF. Here the CDR3 DNA reads TGTGCCACCAGCAGAGATTCAGCCCCGGACAGGGCTGGAAACACCATATATTTT.

This clone came up once. The CDR3 DNA is TGTGCCAGCAGCAACAGGGACCCACCCCTCCACTTT. It codes for CASSNRDPPLHF. V gene TRBV27 combines with J gene TRBJ1-6; D might be TRBD1 (6 bases). Germline V gene lookup returns CDR1 MNHEY and CDR2 SMNVEV (reference sequence). Trimming pared 6 bases from V and 11 bases from J, leaving 11 bases between. The CDR3 consists of 12 residues.

The rearrangement uses TRBV6-5 and TRBJ1-6; no reliable D call. The CDR3 extends over 13 amino acids. Germline CDR1 is MNHEY and CDR2 is SVGAGI. V was shortened by 4 bases and J by 13 bases, with 14 bases between the two germline ends. The CDR3 spells CASSSEGPGPLHF. As DNA, the CDR3 is TGTGCCAGCAGTTCAGAGGGCCCGGGGCCCCTCCACTTT.

This clone was observed a single time. The chain employs TRBV4-1 and TRBJ1-1; 7 bases match TRBD1. The CDR3 is 15 residues long. V was clipped by 2 bases and J by 5 bases; unmatched bases: 8. Germline V gives CDR1 MGHRA, CDR2 YSYEKL. CDR3 sequence: CASSQFRTGGTEAFF. The CDR3 DNA reads as TGCGCCAGCAGCCAATTTAGGACAGGAGGTACTGAAGCTTTCTTT.